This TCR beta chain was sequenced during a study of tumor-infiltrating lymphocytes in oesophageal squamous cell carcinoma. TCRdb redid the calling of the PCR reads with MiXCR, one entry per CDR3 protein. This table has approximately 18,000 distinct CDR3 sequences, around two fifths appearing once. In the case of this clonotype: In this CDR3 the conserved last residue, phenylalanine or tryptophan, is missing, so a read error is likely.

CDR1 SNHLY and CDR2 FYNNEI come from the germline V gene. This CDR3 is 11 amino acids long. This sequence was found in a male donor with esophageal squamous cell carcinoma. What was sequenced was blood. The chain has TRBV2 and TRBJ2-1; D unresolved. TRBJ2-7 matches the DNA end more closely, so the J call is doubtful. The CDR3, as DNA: TGTGCCAGCAGGGCTGAAGCCGAGCAGTACTGC. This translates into CASRAEAEQYC.